Below, one T cell receptor beta chain is given with its context. The antigen is unknown. PCR employed 60 Vbeta and 13 Jbeta primers. Generated by immunoSEQ multiplex PCR, the TCRdb table keeps only in-frame clones and is missing some. The table lists 60,000 to 70,000 clones, around 62% of them singletons. CDR1 and CDR2 (germline): MDHEN, SYDVKM. The CDR3 loop spans 14 amino acids. V lost 4 bases and J 3 bases, leaving 10 bases between the germline ends. These data originate in a study of cytomegalovirus exposure and HLA in healthy donors. Study-level information: T cells numbering around 180 million yielded more than 100 million unique TCR beta sequences in an earlier analysis. Points from the study as a whole: Among TCR beta chains of equal frequency, HLA-associated ones were more clonally expanded in a later analysis. Sequence variants that were highly shared formed a cluster that was likely a sequencing artifact. Among the CMV-associated chains, a few were confirmed in vitro as specific for CMV antigens.

This clonotype was obtained from a man between 35 and 55 years old in good health and CMV-seropositive. The genes are TRBV28 and TRBJ1-5, with D uncertain. Sample: PBMCs. CDR3 sequence: CASSYGGPNQPQHF. CDR3 nucleotide sequence: TGTGCCAGCAGTTATGGCGGCCCCAATCAGCCCCAGCATTTT.